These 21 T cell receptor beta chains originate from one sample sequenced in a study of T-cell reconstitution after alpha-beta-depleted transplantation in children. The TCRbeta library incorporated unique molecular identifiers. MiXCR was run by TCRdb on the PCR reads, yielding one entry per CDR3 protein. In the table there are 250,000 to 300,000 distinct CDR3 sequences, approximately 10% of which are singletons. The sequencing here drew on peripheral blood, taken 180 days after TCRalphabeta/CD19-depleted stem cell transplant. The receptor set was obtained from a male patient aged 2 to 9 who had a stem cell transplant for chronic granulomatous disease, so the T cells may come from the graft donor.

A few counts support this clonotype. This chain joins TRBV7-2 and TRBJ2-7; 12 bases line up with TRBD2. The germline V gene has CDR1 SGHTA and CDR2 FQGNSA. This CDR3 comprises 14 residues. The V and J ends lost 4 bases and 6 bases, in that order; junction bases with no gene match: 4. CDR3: CASSSTSGSPEQYF. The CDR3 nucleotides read TGTGCCAGCAGCTCGACTAGCGGGAGTCCCGAGCAGTACTTC. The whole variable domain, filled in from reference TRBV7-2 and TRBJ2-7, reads GAGVSQSPSNKVTEKGKDVELRCDPISGHTALYWYRQSLGQGLEFLIYFQGNSAPDKSGLPSDRFSAERTGGSVSTLTIQRTQQEDSAVYLCASSSTSGSPEQYFGPGTRLTVT.

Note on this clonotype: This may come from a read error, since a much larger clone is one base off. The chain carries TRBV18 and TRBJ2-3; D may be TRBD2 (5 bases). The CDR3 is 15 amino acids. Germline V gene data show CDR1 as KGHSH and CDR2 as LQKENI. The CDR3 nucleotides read TGTGCCAGCCCACCACCGGACTCTGGGCGGTATACGCAGTATTTT. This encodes CASPPPDSGRYTQYF.

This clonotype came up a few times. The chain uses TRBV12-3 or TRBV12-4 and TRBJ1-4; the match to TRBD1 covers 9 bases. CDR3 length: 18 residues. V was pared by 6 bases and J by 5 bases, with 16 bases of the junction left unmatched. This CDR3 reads CASSFPPKTQGANEKLFF. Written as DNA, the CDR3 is TGTGCCAGCAGCTTTCCACCCAAGACACAGGGGGCGAATGAAAAACTGTTTTTT.

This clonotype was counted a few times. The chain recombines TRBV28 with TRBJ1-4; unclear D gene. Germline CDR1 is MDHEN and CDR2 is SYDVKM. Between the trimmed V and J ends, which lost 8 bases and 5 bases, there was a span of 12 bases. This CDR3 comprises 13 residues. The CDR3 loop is CASPKAVNEKLFF. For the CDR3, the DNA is TGTGCCAGCCCAAAGGCAGTCAATGAAAAACTGTTTTTT.

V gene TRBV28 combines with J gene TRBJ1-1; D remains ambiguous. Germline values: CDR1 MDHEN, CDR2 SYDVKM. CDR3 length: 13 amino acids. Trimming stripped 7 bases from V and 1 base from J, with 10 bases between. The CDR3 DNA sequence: TGTGCCAGCACCCTCGAAAAGAACACTGAAGCTTTCTTT. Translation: CASTLEKNTEAFF.

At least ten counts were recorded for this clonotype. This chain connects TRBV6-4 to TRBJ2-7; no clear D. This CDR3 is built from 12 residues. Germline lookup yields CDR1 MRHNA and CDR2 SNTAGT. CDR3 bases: TGTGTAGTTTACACTGTATCCTACGAGCAGTACTTC. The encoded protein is CVVYTVSYEQYF.

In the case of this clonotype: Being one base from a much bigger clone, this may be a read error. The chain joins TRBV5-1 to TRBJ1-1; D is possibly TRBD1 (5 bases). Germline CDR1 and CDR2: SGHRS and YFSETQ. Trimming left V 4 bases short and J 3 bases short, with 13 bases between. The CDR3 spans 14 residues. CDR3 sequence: CASSPRVGDTEAFF. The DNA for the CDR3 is TGCGCCAGCAGCCCCAGGGTGGGGGACACTGAAGCTTTCTTT. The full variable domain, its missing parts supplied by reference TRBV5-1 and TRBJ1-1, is KAGVTQTPRYLIKTRGQQVTLSCSPISGHRSVSWYQQTPGQGLQFLFEYFSETQRNKGNFPGRFSGRQFSNSRSEMNVSTLELGDSALYLCASSPRVGDTEAFFGQGTRLTVV.

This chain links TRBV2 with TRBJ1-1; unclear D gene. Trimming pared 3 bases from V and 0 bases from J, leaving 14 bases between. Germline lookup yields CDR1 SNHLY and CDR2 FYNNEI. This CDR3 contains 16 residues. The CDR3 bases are TGTGCCAGCAGTGACAACGTAGAAGTCATGAACACTGAAGCTTTCTTT. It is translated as CASSDNVEVMNTEAFF.

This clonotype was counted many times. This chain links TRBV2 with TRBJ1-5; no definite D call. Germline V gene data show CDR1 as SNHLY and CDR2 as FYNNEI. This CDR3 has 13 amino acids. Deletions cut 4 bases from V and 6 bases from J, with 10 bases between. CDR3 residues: CASSVSPPQPQHF. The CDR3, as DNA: TGTGCCAGCAGTGTGTCGCCGCCTCAGCCCCAGCATTTT. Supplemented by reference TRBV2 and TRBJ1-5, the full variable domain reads EPEVTQTPSHQVTQMGQEVILRCVPISNHLYFYWYRQILGQKVEFLVSFYNNEISEKSEIFDDQFSVERPDGSNFTLKIRSTKLEDSAMYFCASSVSPPQPQHFGDGTRLSIL.

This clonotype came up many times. As DNA, the CDR3 is TGTGCCAGCAGTTTAGAAAGACTCCCGAACACTGAAGCTTTCTTT. Protein sequence: CASSLERLPNTEAFF. The gene calls are TRBV12-3 or TRBV12-4 and TRBJ1-1; D call uncertain. The CDR3 is 15 residues long. V lost 1 base to trimming and J lost 1 base, with 10 bases between them.

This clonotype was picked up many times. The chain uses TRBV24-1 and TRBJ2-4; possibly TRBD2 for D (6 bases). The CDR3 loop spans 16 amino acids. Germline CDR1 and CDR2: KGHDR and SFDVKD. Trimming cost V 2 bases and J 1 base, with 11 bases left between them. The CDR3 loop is CATSDSAGPAKNIQYF. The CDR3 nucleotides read TGTGCCACCAGTGATTCGGCGGGACCGGCCAAAAACATTCAGTACTTC.

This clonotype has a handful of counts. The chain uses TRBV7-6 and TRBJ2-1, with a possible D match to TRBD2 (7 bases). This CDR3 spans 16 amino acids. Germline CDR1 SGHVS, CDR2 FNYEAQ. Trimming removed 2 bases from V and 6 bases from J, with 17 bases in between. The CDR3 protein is CASSLPKGRGINEQFF. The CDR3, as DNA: TGTGCCAGCAGCTTACCGAAGGGGAGGGGGATCAATGAGCAGTTCTTC.

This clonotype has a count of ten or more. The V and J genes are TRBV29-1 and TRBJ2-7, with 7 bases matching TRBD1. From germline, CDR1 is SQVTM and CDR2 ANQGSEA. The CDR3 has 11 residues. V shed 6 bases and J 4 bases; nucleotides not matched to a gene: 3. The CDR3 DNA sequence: TGCAGCGTAGTGGACAGGTACGAGCAGTACTTC. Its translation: CSVVDRYEQYF.

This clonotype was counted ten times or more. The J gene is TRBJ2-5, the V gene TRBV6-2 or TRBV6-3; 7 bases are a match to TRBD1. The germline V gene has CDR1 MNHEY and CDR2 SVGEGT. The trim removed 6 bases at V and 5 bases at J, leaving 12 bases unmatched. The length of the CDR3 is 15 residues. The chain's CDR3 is CASRNRDSLMETQYF. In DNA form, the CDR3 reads TGTGCCAGCAGGAACCGGGACAGCCTAATGGAGACCCAGTACTTC.

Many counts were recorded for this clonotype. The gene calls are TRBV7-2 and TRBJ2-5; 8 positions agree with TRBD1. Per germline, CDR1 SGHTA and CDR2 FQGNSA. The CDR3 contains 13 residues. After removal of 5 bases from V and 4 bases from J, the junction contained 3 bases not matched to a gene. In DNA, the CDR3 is TGTGCCAGCAGCGGAGACAGGGGAGAGACCCAGTACTTC. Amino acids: CASSGDRGETQYF.

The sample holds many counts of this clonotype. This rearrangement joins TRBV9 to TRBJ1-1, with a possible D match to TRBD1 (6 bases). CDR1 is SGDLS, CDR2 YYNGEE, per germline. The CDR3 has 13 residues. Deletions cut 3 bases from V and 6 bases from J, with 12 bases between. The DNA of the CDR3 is TGTGCCAGCAGCGCCACAGGGAGCGCTGAAGCTTTCTTT. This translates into CASSATGSAEAFF.

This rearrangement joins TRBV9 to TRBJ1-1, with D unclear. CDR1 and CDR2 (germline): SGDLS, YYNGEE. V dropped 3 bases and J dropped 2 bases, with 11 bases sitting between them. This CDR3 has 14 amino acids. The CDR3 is CASSAHLINTEAFF. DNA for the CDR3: TGTGCCAGCAGCGCACACCTGATTAACACTGAAGCTTTCTTT.

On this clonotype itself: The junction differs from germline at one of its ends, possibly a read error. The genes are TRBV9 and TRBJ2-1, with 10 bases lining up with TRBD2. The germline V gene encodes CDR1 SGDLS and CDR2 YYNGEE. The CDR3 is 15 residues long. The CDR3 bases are TGTGCCAGCAGCTTACTAGCGGGGAGCTACAATGTGCAGTTCTTC. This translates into CASSLLAGSYNVQFF.

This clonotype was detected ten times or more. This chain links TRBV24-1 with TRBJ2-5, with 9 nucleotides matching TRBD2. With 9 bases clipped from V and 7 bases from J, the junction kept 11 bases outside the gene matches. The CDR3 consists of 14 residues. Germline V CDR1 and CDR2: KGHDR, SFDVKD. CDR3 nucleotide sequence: TGTGCCACCGGAGCGGGGGGCAGCGGGGGGACCCAGTACTTC. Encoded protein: CATGAGGSGGTQYF.

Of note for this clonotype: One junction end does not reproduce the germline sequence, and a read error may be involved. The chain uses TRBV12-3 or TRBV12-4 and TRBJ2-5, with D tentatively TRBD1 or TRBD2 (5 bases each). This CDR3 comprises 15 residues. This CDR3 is CACSLHQGDQETQYF. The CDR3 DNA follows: TGTGCCTGCAGTTTACATCAGGGAGACCAAGAGACCCAGTACTTC.

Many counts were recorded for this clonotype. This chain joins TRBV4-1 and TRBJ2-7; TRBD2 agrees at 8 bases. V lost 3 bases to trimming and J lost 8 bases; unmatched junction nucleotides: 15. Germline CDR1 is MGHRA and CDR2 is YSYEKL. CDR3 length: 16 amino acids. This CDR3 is CASSQLVAGGLIQQYF. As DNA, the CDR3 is TGCGCCAGCAGCCAGCTGGTGGCGGGGGGACTTATACAGCAGTACTTC.